Given below is one T cell receptor beta chain in context. The specificity of this receptor is unknown. Base qualities are not at hand, and no much larger clone is one base apart. The cohort comprised some 680 healthy bone marrow donors. All cohort members were sampled while nominally healthy, although unrecorded immune exposures were likely present. The donor was CMV seronegative and belonged to the group of roughly 330 seronegative cohort members. Every donor gave a peripheral blood sample, and the peripheral blood mononuclear cells from that sample were used for TCR beta sequencing. Genomic DNA extraction from the blood cell samples was performed with the Qiagen DNeasy Blood Extraction Kit. This sample is part of a study of cytomegalovirus exposure and HLA in healthy donors (dated by TCRdb to 2016 to 2017). For the study in its entirety: According to an earlier analysis of 587 of the donors, about 179 million T cells yielded 117 million unique TCR beta sequences and roughly 280 Gb of sequence data. The aim of the study was to test whether cataloging public T cell receptors could identify signatures of past pathogen exposure. Several DR-DQ haplotypes were treated as single units for association and clustering because of strong linkage in the cohort. Using immunosequencing, the study profiled T cell repertoires from about 620 subjects and related those repertoires to cytomegalovirus serostatus. Typing coverage varied by locus: about 629-630 donors for A, B, C, DRB1 and DQB1; roughly 560 for DQA1; about 570 for DPA1; around 450 for DPB1. Among roughly 400 genotyped donors of the cohort, an average of approximately 230,000 unique TCR beta nucleotide sequences were sequenced per donor, around a sixth of them non-productive. To predict cytomegalovirus infection status, the study combined high-throughput TCR immunosequencing, statistical association of individual TCRs with disease status, and machine learning. All discovery cohort repertoires had been generated on a single sequencing platform. Of the approximately 400 genotyped donors, 80% to 90% were placed in the genetic ancestry cluster associated with self-reported Caucasian donors. An early release that covered approximately 600 HLA-typed donors contained approximately 300 gigabases of sequencing data and roughly 84 million unique TCR sequences. In the later analysis, no new phenotypic data were used to find candidate immune exposures; instead, reliance was placed on TCR beta sequences and their occurrence across donors. HLA typing included class I and class II loci at four-digit resolution. In addition to the first cohort of hundreds of subjects, a separate validation cohort of approximately 130 different subjects was used. Donor age, sex, ethnicity and CMV serostatus were compiled alongside the repertoire data. A later analysis re-examined previously published TCR beta repertoires from over 500 donors and added high-resolution HLA genotyping to investigate patterns of TCR occurrence. In an earlier analysis of roughly 580 of the donors, high-throughput TCR beta sequencing was used to judge whether each TCR beta V gene segment behaved as functional or pseudogenic. Genome-wide SNP genotypes for about 60% of the 666 donors were used in a later genetic analysis, which treated that subset as a discovery cohort.

Receptor libraries were prepared by the immunoSEQ multiplex PCR assay. For the multiplex PCR, a mixture combining 60 forward primers for TCR Vbeta segments and 13 reverse primers for TCR Jbeta segments was used. The CDR3 region of rearranged TCR beta genes was amplified from genomic DNA with a multiplex PCR assay. The amplified TCR beta libraries were sequenced on the Illumina HiSeq System as 87-base-pair reads. The paper's processing steps were these. A later analysis tallied roughly 80 million unique TCR beta chains across the 650 to 750 repertoires, and about 10 million of those chains were shared by two or more donors. Raw reads were error-corrected and collapsed into unique sequences with a nearest-neighbor algorithm that merged closely related sequences to remove PCR and sequencing errors. Alignment of CDR3 sequences to IMGT reference sequences was used to assign V, D and J gene segments. For a sequence to be retained, a match of at least six nucleotides to both a V gene segment and a J gene segment was required. A rearrangement counted as productive if the CDR3 had no stop codons and remained in frame with V and J, and every other rearrangement counted as non-productive. Following IMGT convention, CDR3 was defined as the stretch from the second conserved V-encoded cysteine up to the conserved J-encoded phenylalanine. In an earlier analysis of just under 600 of the donors, sequences lacking an unambiguous match to a single V gene segment were excluded. In an earlier analysis of approximately 550 of the donors, V segments were called functional above 56.7% productive rearrangements and were called segregating when the between-donor standard deviation exceeded 5%. A statistical classification framework was developed to diagnose cytomegalovirus status using the catalog of TCR beta chain sequences. In a later analysis, V and J genes were assigned by comparing TCR nucleotide sequences against IMGT/GENE-DB human TR gene sequences. A later analysis assigned CDR3 sequences and most-parsimonious VDJ recombination scenarios with the TCRdist pipeline. A later analysis defined each TCR beta chain by its CDR3 amino acid sequence plus V-gene family, and excluded reads lacking a unique V-gene family. In a later analysis, 500 to 700 highly shared, low-generation-probability nucleotide sequences were removed to address suspected cross-contamination and a sequencing artifact. A later analysis calculated a clonal expansion index for each public chain from normalized within-repertoire ranks of inferred template counts. In a later analysis, generation probabilities were computed with a VDJ recombination model fitted to out-of-frame rearrangements, and the resulting probabilities were checked against IGoR. In a later analysis, TCR-TCR, TCR-HLA and TCR-CMV co-occurrence was scored with hypergeometric tests, and a repertoire-size bias correction was applied to TCR pairs. In a later analysis, false discovery rates were estimated by permuting HLA or CMV assignments 20 times. In a later analysis, co-occurring TCRs were grouped using DBSCAN, and TCRdist sequence similarity was added for clustering within HLA-allele-positive subsets. Repertoires with fewer than 30,000 or more than 120,000 public chains, plus five repertoires with anomalous nucleotide sharing, were excluded from co-occurrence clustering. What TCRdb holds here is the immuneACCESS table cut down to in-frame rearrangements. Part of the clones is not present; checked against another copy, under half of the missing clones reflect an unresolved V gene, and the others are unexplained. That table furnishes V, J and clone size, whereas the DNA furnished D and trimming. This sample holds about 120,000 clones; about four fifths were observed only once. The ten largest clones add up to about 1.6% of the sample.

Broader findings and caveats from the paper: For the cohort, immune exposure information was limited to CMV serostatus. A few of the identified cytomegalovirus-associated TCR beta chains were confirmed in vitro to be specific for cytomegalovirus antigens. Because HLA typing was unavailable for some donors at each locus, only the typed subset was used in association tests. In the study, some 180 TCR beta chains were listed as associated with cytomegalovirus. The authors suggested that the approach could potentially be generalized to other disease states and immunological phenotypes. A cluster of highly shared sequence variants was judged likely to represent a technical artifact of the sequencing pipeline. The classifier was reported to diagnose cytomegalovirus status with high specificity and sensitivity in both the original cohort and the validation cohort. A later analysis found that HLA-associated TCR beta chains were more clonally expanded and had lower generation probabilities than equally common non-associated chains. When HLA alleles, especially DR and DQ, strongly co-occurred, attributing TCR associations to individual alleles was difficult. A further reported finding was that TCR beta sequences accurately predicted the HLA-A and HLA-B alleles for most subjects in the first cohort. Correlated functional status among segregating V segments might be attributable to linkage disequilibrium, but an unknown experimental factor could not be ruled out. Because counts were too low, some 17 rarely observed V segments, including chromosome 9 orphons, were left out of the earlier analysis of some 600 of the donors. In a later analysis, TCR association rates were found to vary across HLA loci, with the most associated TCRs seen for DRB1 alleles and the fewest for HLA-C alleles. In a later genetic analysis, fewer N-insertions in productive TCRs were reported among donors in an Asian-associated ancestry cluster than the approximately 710-donor mean. Most CMV-associated TCR beta chains appeared to be HLA-restricted in a later analysis, and the HLA associations seemed to be driven largely by CMV exposure. In a later genetic analysis, a missense DCLRE1C variant was associated with V-gene and J-gene trimming of TCR beta chains, and the association was replicated in an independent cohort. Presence/absence analyses assumed roughly uniform sequencing depth across donors, an assumption that may not hold. A later analysis reported that several top co-occurrence clusters appeared linked to parvovirus B19, influenza, CMV and Epstein-Barr virus. In this cohort, only TCR beta chains were sequenced, and detectable features were limited by the absence of alpha or paired-chain data. Across donors, most TCR sequences were observed very rarely, whereas some public TCRs were present in many individuals. Broadly in line with IMGT annotations, most TCR beta V segments showed up in productive rearrangements about 87% or about 30% of the time in an earlier analysis of about 500 of the donors. At a false discovery rate of 0.05, a later analysis linked 15,000 to 20,000 TCR beta sequences to specific HLA alleles. Because the 87-base-pair reads could not distinguish some IMGT-functional V segments, including TRBV6-2 and TRBV6-3, those segments were excluded.

The CDR3 numbers 15 residues from cysteine through phenylalanine. Only the CDR3 region is kept as DNA, spanning 45 bases read in frame from base 1. Cut back by 6 bases and 4 bases, the V and J ends lie 16 bases apart. The germline V gene supplies CDR1 SNHLY and CDR2 FYNNEI. This clonotype was sampled from a woman younger than 30 in good health and CMV-seronegative. Sequenced input: PBMCs. The chain uses TRBV2 and TRBJ1-5, with a tentative D gene TRBD1 over 5 matching bases. CDR3 region: CASSSAQGSNQPQHF. In nucleotides, the sequence is TGTGCCAGCAGCTCAGCGCAGGGTTCTAATCAGCCCCAGCATTTT.